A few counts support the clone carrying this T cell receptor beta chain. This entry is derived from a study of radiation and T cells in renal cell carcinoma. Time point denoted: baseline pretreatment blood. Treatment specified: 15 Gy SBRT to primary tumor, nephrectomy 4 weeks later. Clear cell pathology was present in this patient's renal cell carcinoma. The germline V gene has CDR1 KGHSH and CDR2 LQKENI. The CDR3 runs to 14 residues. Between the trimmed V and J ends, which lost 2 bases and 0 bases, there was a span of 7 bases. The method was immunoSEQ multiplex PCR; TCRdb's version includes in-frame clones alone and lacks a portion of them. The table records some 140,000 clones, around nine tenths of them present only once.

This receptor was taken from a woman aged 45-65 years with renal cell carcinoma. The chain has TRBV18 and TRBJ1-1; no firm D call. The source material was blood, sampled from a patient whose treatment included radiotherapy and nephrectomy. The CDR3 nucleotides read TGTGCCAGCTCACCAGAAGTCATGAACACTGAAGCTTTCTTT. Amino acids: CASSPEVMNTEAFF.